These 22 T cell receptor beta chains originate from one sample sequenced in a study of control samples from healthy donors and cancer patients (dated by TCRdb to 2018 to 2020). Libraries were constructed by the immunoSEQ multiplex PCR assay. The table was pulled from immuneACCESS by TCRdb, which kept in-frame rearrangements only. Such tables lose some clones; where checked, under half of the loss comes from unresolved V genes, and the rest has no known cause. This sample has 150,000 to 200,000 clones in its table, and approximately 90% of those were observed once. Together, the top ten hold 0.68% of the sample. The sample comprised blood. The receptor source for this set is a woman aged 25-40 years in good health.

The gene calls are TRBV4-1 and TRBJ2-1; TRBD2 agrees at 9 bases. The CDR3 has 17 residues. J lost 0 bases, V lost 4 bases, and 7 bases had no gene match. Germline V lookup: CDR1 MGHRA, CDR2 YSYEKL. The CDR3 protein is CASSPGLARSSYNEQFF. CDR3 DNA sequence: TGCGCCAGCAGCCCGGGACTAGCAAGGAGCTCCTACAATGAGCAGTTCTTC.

The chain carries TRBV15 and TRBJ2-5, with D perhaps TRBD2 (6 bases). The CDR3 has 13 residues. The germline V and J ends were trimmed by 1 base and 4 bases, with 7 bases remaining between them. CDR1 and CDR2 (germline): LNHNV, YYDKDF (reference sequence). The CDR3 sequence is CATSRAGAETQYF. DNA of the CDR3: TGTGCCACCAGCAGAGCGGGAGCAGAGACCCAGTACTTC.

V is TRBV6-2 or TRBV6-3 and J is TRBJ2-2, with D perhaps TRBD1 (5 bases). The germline V and J ends were trimmed by 2 bases and 2 bases, with 15 bases remaining between them. Germline-derived CDR1 and CDR2 are MNHEY and SVGEGT. The CDR3 loop spans 17 amino acids. CDR3 nucleotides: TGTGCCAGCAGTTACGGTCCAGGGTTCCTAAACACCGGGGAGCTGTTTTTT. Its protein is CASSYGPGFLNTGELFF.

The rearrangement joins TRBV10-3 to TRBJ2-7, with 9 positions matching TRBD2. Germline loops: CDR1 ENHRY, CDR2 SYGVKD. Trimming took 3 bases from V and 5 from J; bases not matched to a gene: 17. This CDR3 is built from 18 residues. CDR3 sequence: CAISEGVSGVAGVDEQYF. The CDR3 nucleotides read TGTGCCATCAGTGAAGGGGTTAGTGGAGTAGCGGGAGTGGACGAGCAGTACTTC.

V and J are TRBV28 and TRBJ1-1; TRBD1 matches 9 bases. Looked up from germline, CDR1 is MDHEN and CDR2 is SYDVKM. The length of the CDR3 is 15 residues. J lost 6 bases, V lost 6 bases, and 11 bases had no gene match. CDR3 in DNA: TGTGCCAGCAGGAGGGGACAGGGTTGGGACTCTGAAGCTTTCTTT. The encoded protein is CASRRGQGWDSEAFF.

The gene calls are TRBV30 and TRBJ2-3; TRBD2 agrees at 13 bases. The germline V gene has CDR1 GTSNPN and CDR2 SVGIG (reference sequence). The CDR3 spans 14 residues. Trimming cost V 3 bases and J 11 bases; bases outside gene matches: 8. CDR3 sequence: CAWSAGTSGIVQYF. CDR3 sequence (DNA): TGTGCCTGGAGCGCGGGGACTAGCGGGATTGTGCAGTATTTT.

V and J are TRBV18 and TRBJ2-1; D gene unclear. The CDR3 is 14 residues long. V was shortened by 5 bases and J by 2 bases, with 10 bases between the two germline ends. Germline V gives CDR1 KGHSH, CDR2 LQKENI. The chain's CDR3 is CASSTGITYNEQFF. CDR3 nucleotides: TGTGCCAGCTCAACCGGTATAACCTACAATGAGCAGTTCTTC.

This clone was recorded only once. V is TRBV6-2 or TRBV6-3 and J is TRBJ1-5; 7 bases match TRBD1. This CDR3 region has 18 residues. Germline V lookup: CDR1 MNHEY, CDR2 SVGEGT. V was pared by 0 bases and J by 0 bases, with 8 bases of the junction left unmatched. CDR3 DNA sequence: TGTGCCAGCAGTTACTCGATACAGGGGACGTATAGCAATCAGCCCCAGCATTTT. Its translation is CASSYSIQGTYSNQPQHF.

The chain uses TRBV28 and TRBJ2-5; D unclear. Per the germline V gene, CDR1 is MDHEN and CDR2 is SYDVKM. The CDR3 length is 13 residues. The V gene lost 5 bases and the J gene lost 12 bases, with 19 bases spanning the gap. CDR3 sequence reads: CASSTWPSTRKYF. The CDR3 DNA reads TGTGCCAGCAGTACGTGGCCCTCGACCCGCAAGTACTTC.

The gene calls are TRBV3-1 (or the pseudogene TRBV3-2) and TRBJ2-7; D uncertain. This CDR3 comprises 12 residues. CDR1 is LGHDT, CDR2 YNNKEL, per germline (reference sequence). V was clipped by 4 bases and J by 5 bases, with 9 bases between them. The CDR3 region is CASSLRVHEQYF. CDR3 in DNA: TGTGCCAGCAGCCTAAGGGTCCACGAGCAGTACTTC.

The V and J genes are TRBV28 and TRBJ1-2; 9 positions agree with TRBD1. V gave up 2 bases and J gave up 3 bases; unmatched junction bases: 10. This CDR3 is built from 17 residues. Germline V gene data show CDR1 as MDHEN and CDR2 as SYDVKM. The DNA for the CDR3 is TGTGCCAGCAGTTTAGAAACAGGGGGCGCGGAGGACTATGGCTACACCTTC. This gives the protein CASSLETGGAEDYGYTF.

The chain is built from TRBV6-6 and TRBJ2-2; D gene ambiguous. V was trimmed by 6 bases and J by 9 bases, leaving 8 bases between them. Germline lookup yields CDR1 MNHNY and CDR2 SVGAGI (reference sequence). The CDR3 runs 11 residues. The CDR3: CASRDLWELFF. The CDR3 DNA reads TGTGCCAGCAGAGATTTGTGGGAGCTGTTTTTT.

V is TRBV19 and J is TRBJ2-7; TRBD1 might be the D (6 bases). The germline CDR1 and CDR2 sequences are LNHDA and SQIVND (reference sequence). Trimming took 6 bases from V and 4 from J, leaving 10 bases between them. This CDR3 is built from 12 residues. The CDR3 region is CASRSTGYEQYF. The CDR3 bases are TGTGCCAGTAGGAGCACAGGGTACGAGCAGTACTTC.

The chain links TRBV20-1 to TRBJ2-5; 10 bases align to TRBD2. CDR3 size: 13 residues. The trim removed 3 bases at V and 4 bases at J, leaving 2 bases unmatched. Germline V gene lookup returns CDR1 DFQATT and CDR2 SNEGSKA (reference sequence). CDR3 amino acids: CSASTSGTETQYF. The CDR3 bases are TGCAGTGCTAGTACTAGCGGGACAGAGACCCAGTACTTC.

This chain connects TRBV6-5 to TRBJ1-6, with 8 nucleotides matching TRBD1. V shed 2 bases and J 8 bases; nucleotides not matched to a gene: 2. The germline V gene has CDR1 MNHEY and CDR2 SVGAGI. CDR3 length equals 14 residues. The CDR3 here is CASSYETGDSPLHF. In DNA form, the CDR3 reads TGTGCCAGCAGTTACGAGACAGGGGATTCACCCCTCCACTTT.

This chain uses TRBV5-8 with TRBJ1-1; TRBD1 might be the D (6 bases). Trimming pared 4 bases from V and 3 bases from J, leaving 13 bases between. The CDR3 is made up of 14 amino acids. CDR1 and CDR2 from the germline V gene are SGHTS and YDEGEE. The CDR3 is CASSPSGDDTEAFF. CDR3 in DNA: TGTGCCAGCAGCCCGTCAGGGGACGACACTGAAGCTTTCTTT.

This chain links TRBV19 with TRBJ2-1, with D tentatively TRBD2 (5 bases). The CDR3 is made up of 14 amino acids. Trimming stripped 5 bases from V and 7 bases from J, with 15 bases between. CDR1 LNHDA and CDR2 SQIVND come from the germline V gene (reference sequence). CDR3: CASSALVGENEQFF. For the CDR3, the DNA is TGTGCCAGTAGTGCACTAGTCGGTGAGAATGAGCAGTTCTTC.

This chain links TRBV6-5 with TRBJ1-1; 8 bases match TRBD1. Germline V gene lookup returns CDR1 MNHEY and CDR2 SVGAGI. The CDR3 is made up of 14 amino acids. V was clipped by 6 bases and J by 4 bases; unmatched bases: 7. In nucleotides, the CDR3 is TGTGCCAGCAGCGCAGGGGGCTCGAGCACTGAAGCTTTCTTT. It codes for CASSAGGSSTEAFF.

V gene TRBV6-1 combines with J gene TRBJ2-7; TRBD1 matches at 7 bases. The junction had 7 bases not matched to a gene; V was cut back by 2 bases and J by 3 bases. Germline V gene data show CDR1 as MNHNS and CDR2 as SASEGT. The CDR3 covers 15 residues. The CDR3 DNA sequence: TGTGCCAGCAGTGAAAGACAGGGAATTTTCTACGAGCAGTACTTC. Amino acids: CASSERQGIFYEQYF.

The rearrangement joins TRBV30 to TRBJ1-5; the D is unclear. V lost 0 bases and J lost 0, with 18 bases in between. The germline V gene has CDR1 GTSNPN and CDR2 SVGIG (reference sequence). This CDR3 comprises 18 residues. DNA of the CDR3: TGTGCCTGGAGTGTAAGTAGAGGCCAGGCCCCTAGCAATCAGCCCCAGCATTTT. It codes for CAWSVSRGQAPSNQPQHF.

CDR3 residues: CSVSHPPQGLREQYF. DNA of the CDR3: TGCAGCGTCTCCCACCCCCCTCAGGGATTACGCGAGCAGTACTTC. The V call is TRBV29-1, the J call TRBJ2-7; perhaps TRBD1 as D (5 bases). The CDR3 runs 15 residues. The V gene lost 6 bases and the J gene lost 6 bases, with 24 bases spanning the gap. Germline V lookup: CDR1 SQVTM, CDR2 ANQGSEA.

Turning to this clone: In the same sample, other DNA sequences code for this CDR3. V gene TRBV7-9 combines with J gene TRBJ2-3; unclear D gene. V dropped 6 bases and J dropped 2 bases, with 6 bases sitting between them. CDR1 and CDR2 (germline): SEHNR, FQNEAQ (reference sequence). This CDR3 contains 12 residues. CDR3 sequence: CASRGVTDTQYF. The DNA for the CDR3 is TGTGCCAGCAGGGGTGTCACAGATACGCAGTATTTT.